This T cell receptor beta chain was recorded in a study of blood T cells in healthy people across ages. Whole-study context: For every two T cells, template switching captured about one barcoded beta molecule. Study-wide points: Both naive CD4+ cell counts and diversity were greater in long-lived donors than in aged donors.

For the second PCR, which ran for roughly 6 to 12 cycles, a sample-barcoded 5' primer and a J-beta primer mix were used. TCRdb independently ran MiXCR on the 5' RACE reads; one entry per CDR3 protein. The sample lists 700,000 to 850,000 distinct CDR3 sequences, 36% occurring once. Germline loops: CDR1 MGHRA, CDR2 YSYEKL. CDR3 length equals 15 residues. V lost 7 bases to trimming and J lost 0 bases, with 13 bases between them. A note on this clonotype: The target antigen is unknown.

The sequenced material came from blood. The origin of this receptor is a man aged 18 to 35 in good health. The chain combines TRBV4-1 with TRBJ1-5; D gene unclear. CDR3 protein: CASTERAYSNQPQHF. The DNA for the CDR3 is TGCGCCAGCACCGAGAGGGCTTATAGCAATCAGCCCCAGCATTTT.